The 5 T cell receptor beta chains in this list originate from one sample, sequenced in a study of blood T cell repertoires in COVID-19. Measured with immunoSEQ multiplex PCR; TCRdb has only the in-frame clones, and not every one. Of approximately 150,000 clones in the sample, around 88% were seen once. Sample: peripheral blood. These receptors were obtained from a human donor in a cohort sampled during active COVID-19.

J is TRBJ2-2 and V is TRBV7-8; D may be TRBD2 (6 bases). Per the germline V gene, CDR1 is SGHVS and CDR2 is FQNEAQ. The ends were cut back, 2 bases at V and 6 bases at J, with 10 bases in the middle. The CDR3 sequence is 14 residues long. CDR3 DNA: TGTGCCAGCAGCTTAATCCCGGGGGCCGGGGAGCTGTTTTTT. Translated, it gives CASSLIPGAGELFF.

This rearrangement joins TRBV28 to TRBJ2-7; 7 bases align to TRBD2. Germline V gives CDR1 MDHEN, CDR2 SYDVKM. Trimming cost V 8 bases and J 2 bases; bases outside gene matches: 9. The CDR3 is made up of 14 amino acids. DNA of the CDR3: TGTGCCAGCTACGGGGACTATCCCCCCTACGAGCAGTACTTC. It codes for CASYGDYPPYEQYF. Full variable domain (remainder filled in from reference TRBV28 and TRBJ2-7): DVKVTQSSRYLVKRTGEKVFLECVQDMDHENMFWYRQDPGLGLRLIYFSYDVKMKEKGDIPEGYSVSREKKERFSLILESASTNQTSMYLCASYGDYPPYEQYFGPGTRLTVT.

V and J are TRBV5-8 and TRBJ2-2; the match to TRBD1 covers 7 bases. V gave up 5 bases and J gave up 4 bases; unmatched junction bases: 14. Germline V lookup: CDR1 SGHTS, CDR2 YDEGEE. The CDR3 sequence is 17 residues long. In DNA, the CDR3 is TGTGCCAGCAGGCTAGTTTGGGACAGAGGAGGCACCGGGGAGCTGTTTTTT. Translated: CASRLVWDRGGTGELFF.

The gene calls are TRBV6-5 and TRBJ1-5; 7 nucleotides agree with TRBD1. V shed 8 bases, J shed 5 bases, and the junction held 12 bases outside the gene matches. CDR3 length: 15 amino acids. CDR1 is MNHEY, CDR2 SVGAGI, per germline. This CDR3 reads CASSSQGVLDQPQHF. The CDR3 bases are TGTGCCAGCTCGTCCCAGGGGGTCTTAGATCAGCCCCAGCATTTT.

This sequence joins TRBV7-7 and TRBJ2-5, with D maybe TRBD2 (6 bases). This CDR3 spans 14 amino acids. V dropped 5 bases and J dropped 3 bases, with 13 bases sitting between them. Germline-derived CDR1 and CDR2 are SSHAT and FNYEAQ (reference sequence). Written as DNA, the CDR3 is TGTGCCAGCAGCCCCCCGGGAGCCAAAGAGACCCAGTACTTC. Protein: CASSPPGAKETQYF.